This TCR beta chain originates from a study of shared clonotypes between healthy human individuals. In the study overall: Each donor had three CD4 naive, three CD4 memory, two CD8 naive and one CD8 memory plate. General observations from the study: Sharing across four donors was seen in 4.5% to 6.5% of naive CD4 clonotypes. Only a few donors were included, so the genetic and exposure-history diversity represented was limited.

Naive CD8 cells lacked CD45RO and underwent positive selection for CCR7, leaving out terminally differentiated effector memory CD45RA+ cells. With regard to this clone: What it binds is not known. The same CDR3 is also encoded by other DNA sequences in this sample.

CDR1 SEHNR and CDR2 FQNEAQ come from the germline V gene (reference sequence). The CDR3 length is 14 residues. V lost 1 base, J lost 2 bases, and 8 bases lay in between. Here immunoSEQ multiplex PCR was the method, and the copy in TCRdb shows in-frame clones only, minus some. The table shows around 1,900,000 clones, with about 93% occurring only once. The specimen was naive CD8+ T cells from PBMCs. The J gene is TRBJ1-2, the V gene TRBV7-9; no firm D call. The origin of this receptor is a man younger than 30 in good health. Some clones in this sample may be carry-over from other donors' samples. In nucleotides, the CDR3 is TGTGCCAGCAGCTTAGTTGAAGCAAACTATGGCTACACCTTC. Amino acids: CASSLVEANYGYTF. Together with reference TRBV7-9 and TRBJ1-2, the CDR3 gives the full variable domain: DTGVSQNPRHKITKRGQNVTFRCDPISEHNRLYWYRQTLGQGPEFLTYFQNEAQLEKSRLLSDRFSAERPKGSFSTLEIQRTEQGDSAMYLCASSLVEANYGYTFGSGTRLTVV.